The rows below give T cell receptor beta chains drawn from one sample of a study of T cell responses to AZD1222 COVID-19 vaccine. Repertoires were generated with immunoSEQ multiplex PCR, while TCRdb's copy carries only in-frame clones and drops some. The repertoire includes some 86,000 clones, roughly 80% of them detected once, and around a fifth sits in the top ten. The sample consisted of peripheral blood, taken on day 0 of AZD1222 vaccination. These receptors were obtained from an adult in good health. The CDR3 runs from the conserved cysteine through the conserved F or W. The D gene is left open where the match is weak. A clone size is listed for some rows: how often the clone was seen (once, few, many), or a class if it is expanded.

clone size	V gene	J gene	D gene	CDR3 DNA	CDR3 protein
.	TRBV5-4	TRBJ2-3	TRBD2	TGTGCCAGCAGCCAGACTAGCAGCCATACGCAGTATTTT	CASSQTSSHTQYF
.	TRBV27	TRBJ1-1	.	TGTGCCAGCAGTTTATCGGGGGCGGGCACTGAAGCTTTCTTT	CASSLSGAGTEAFF
.	TRBV7-2	TRBJ2-1	.	TGTGCCAGCAGCGCTGGCGGCAACGAGTTGAGGAATGAGCAGTTCTTC	CASSAGGNELRNEQFF
.	TRBV28	TRBJ2-7	.	TGTGCCAGCAGCCTCAGGGGGGGAGCCTACGAGCAGTACTTC	CASSLRGGAYEQYF
.	TRBV2	TRBJ1-1	TRBD1	TGTGCCAGCAGCGGCGGGACAGTGAACACTGAAGCTTTCTTT	CASSGGTVNTEAFF
few	TRBV7-2	TRBJ2-7	TRBD2	TGTGCCAGCAGCACCCCACCCGGGACTAGCGGGAGGGCCTACGAGCAGTACTTC	CASSTPPGTSGRAYEQYF
few	TRBV6-5	TRBJ1-4	.	TGTGCCAGCAGTTACTCGGGGGGGCGCTTTGAAAAACTGTTTTTT	CASSYSGGRFEKLFF
.	TRBV5-1	TRBJ1-1	.	TGCGCCAGCAGCTTCGACTTGAACACTGAAGCTTTCTTT	CASSFDLNTEAFF
.	TRBV7-9	TRBJ2-1	.	TGTGCCAGCAGACTAAATGGGGAAGGGAATGAGCAGTTCTTC	CASRLNGEGNEQFF
.	TRBV15	TRBJ1-5	.	TGTGCCACCAGCAGGGACACCTTCAATCAGCCCCAGCATTTT	CATSRDTFNQPQHF
.	TRBV18	TRBJ2-1	TRBD2	TGTGCCAGCTCACTCACTAGCGGGACCTACAATGAGCAGTTCTTC	CASSLTSGTYNEQFF